This T cell receptor beta chain was identified during a study of CD8 T cells in ankylosing spondylitis. Each CDR3 protein is one row after TCRdb ran MiXCR on the 5' RACE reads. The sample has 50,000 to 75,000 distinct CDR3 sequences, around 6.5% seen once. There are 15 residues in the CDR3. After removal of 6 bases from V and 1 base from J, the junction contained 7 bases not matched to a gene. The V gene's germline CDR1 is SGDLS and CDR2 YYNGEE. This rearrangement joins TRBV9 to TRBJ2-1, with 7 bases lining up with TRBD2. This sequence originates from a male donor with ankylosing spondylitis. Sequenced: synovial fluid, either unsorted or a sorted T cell fraction (not recorded which). The CDR3: CASTRGSSSYNEQFF. The DNA of the CDR3 is TGTGCCAGCACGCGGGGGAGTTCGTCCTACAATGAGCAGTTCTTC.